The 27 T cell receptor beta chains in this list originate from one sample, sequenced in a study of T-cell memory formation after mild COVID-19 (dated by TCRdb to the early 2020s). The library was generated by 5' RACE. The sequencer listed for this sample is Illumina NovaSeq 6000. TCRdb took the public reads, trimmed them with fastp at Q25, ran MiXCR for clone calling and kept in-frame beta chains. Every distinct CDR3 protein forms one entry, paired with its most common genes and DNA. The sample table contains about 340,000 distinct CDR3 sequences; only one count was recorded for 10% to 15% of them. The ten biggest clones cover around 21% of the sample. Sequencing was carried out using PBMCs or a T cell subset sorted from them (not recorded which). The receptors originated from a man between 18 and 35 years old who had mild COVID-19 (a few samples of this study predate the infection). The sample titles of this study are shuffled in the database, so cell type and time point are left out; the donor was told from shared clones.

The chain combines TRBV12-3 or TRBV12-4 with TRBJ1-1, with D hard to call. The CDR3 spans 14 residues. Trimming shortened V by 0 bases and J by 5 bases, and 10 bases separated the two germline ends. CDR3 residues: CASSLAAGGTEAFF. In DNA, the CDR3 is TGTGCCAGCAGTTTAGCAGCCGGAGGGACTGAAGCTTTCTTT.

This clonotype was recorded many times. The CDR3 loop reads CASAFGGPNTGELFF. CDR3 coding DNA: TGCGCCAGCGCGTTCGGGGGACCGAACACCGGGGAGCTGTTTTTT. The chain uses TRBV5-1 and TRBJ2-2; D is possibly TRBD2 (6 bases). The CDR3 covers 15 residues. Germline V CDR1 and CDR2: SGHRS, YFSETQ. V was cut by 7 bases and J by 0 bases, with 13 bases left in between.

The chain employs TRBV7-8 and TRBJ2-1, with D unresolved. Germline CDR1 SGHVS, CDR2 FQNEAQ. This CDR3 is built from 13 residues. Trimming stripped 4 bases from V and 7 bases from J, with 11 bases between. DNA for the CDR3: TGTGCCAGCAGCTCCGGGCCACATAATGAGCAGTTCTTC. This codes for CASSSGPHNEQFF.

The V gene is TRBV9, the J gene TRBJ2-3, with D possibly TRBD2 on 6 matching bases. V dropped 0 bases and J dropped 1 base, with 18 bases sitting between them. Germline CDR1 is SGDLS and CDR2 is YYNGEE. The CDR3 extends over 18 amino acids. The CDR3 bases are TGTGCCAGCAGCGTAGAACTCGGGACTCCAACACGCACAGATACGCAGTATTTT. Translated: CASSVELGTPTRTDTQYF.

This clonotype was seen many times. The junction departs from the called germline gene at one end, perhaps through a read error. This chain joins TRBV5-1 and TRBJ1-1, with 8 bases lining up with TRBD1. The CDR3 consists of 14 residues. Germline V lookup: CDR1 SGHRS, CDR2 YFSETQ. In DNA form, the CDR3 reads TGTGCCAGCAGCTCCGGGACAGGGAACACTGAAGCTTTCTTT. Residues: CASSSGTGNTEAFF.

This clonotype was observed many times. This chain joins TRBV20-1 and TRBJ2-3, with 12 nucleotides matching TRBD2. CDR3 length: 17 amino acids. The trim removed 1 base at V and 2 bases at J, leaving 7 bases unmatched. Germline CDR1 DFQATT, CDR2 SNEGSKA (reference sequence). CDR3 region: CSARVLAGGALTDTQYF. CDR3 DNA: TGCAGTGCTAGAGTACTAGCGGGGGGAGCCCTCACAGATACGCAGTATTTT.

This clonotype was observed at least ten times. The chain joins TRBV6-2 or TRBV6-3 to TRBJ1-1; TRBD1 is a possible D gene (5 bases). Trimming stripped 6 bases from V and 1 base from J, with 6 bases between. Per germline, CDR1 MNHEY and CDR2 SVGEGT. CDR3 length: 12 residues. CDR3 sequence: CASRQGNTEAFF. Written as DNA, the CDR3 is TGTGCCAGCAGGCAGGGGAACACTGAAGCTTTCTTT.

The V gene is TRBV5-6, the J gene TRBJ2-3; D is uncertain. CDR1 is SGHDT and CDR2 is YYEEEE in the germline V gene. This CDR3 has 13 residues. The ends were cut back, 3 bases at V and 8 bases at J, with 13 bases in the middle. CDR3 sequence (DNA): TGTGCCAGCAGCTCCGCAGTGAGTGGTACGCAGTATTTT. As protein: CASSSAVSGTQYF.

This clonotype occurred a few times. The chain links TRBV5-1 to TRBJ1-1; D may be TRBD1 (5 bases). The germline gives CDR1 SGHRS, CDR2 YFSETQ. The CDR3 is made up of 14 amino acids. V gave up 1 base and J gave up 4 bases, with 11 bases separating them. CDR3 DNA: TGCGCCAGCAGCTTGATACGGGGGTCCACTGAAGCTTTCTTT. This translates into CASSLIRGSTEAFF.

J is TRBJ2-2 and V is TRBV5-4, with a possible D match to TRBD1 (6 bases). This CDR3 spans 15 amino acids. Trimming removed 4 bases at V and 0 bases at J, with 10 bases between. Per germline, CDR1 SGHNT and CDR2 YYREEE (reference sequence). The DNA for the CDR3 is TGTGCCAGCAGCCAAAACAGGGCGAACACCGGGGAGCTGTTTTTT. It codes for CASSQNRANTGELFF.

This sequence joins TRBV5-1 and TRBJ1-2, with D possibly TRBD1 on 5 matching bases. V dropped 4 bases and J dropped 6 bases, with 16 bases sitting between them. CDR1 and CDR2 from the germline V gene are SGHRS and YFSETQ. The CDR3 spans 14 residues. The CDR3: CASSQEVWGDGYTF. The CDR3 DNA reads TGCGCCAGCAGCCAGGAGGTTTGGGGCGATGGCTACACCTTC.

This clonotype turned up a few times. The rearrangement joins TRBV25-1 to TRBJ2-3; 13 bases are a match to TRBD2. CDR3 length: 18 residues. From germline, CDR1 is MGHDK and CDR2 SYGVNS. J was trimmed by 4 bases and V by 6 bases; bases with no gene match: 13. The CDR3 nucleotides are TGTGCCAGCAGCACCGGGACTAGCGGGGTTTTGTGGTCAGATACGCAGTATTTT. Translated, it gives CASSTGTSGVLWSDTQYF.

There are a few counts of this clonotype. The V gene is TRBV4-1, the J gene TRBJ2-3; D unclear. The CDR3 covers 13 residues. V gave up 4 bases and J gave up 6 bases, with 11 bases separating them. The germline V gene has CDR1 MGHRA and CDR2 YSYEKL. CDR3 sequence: CASSPQVTDTQYF. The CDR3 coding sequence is TGCGCCAGCAGCCCCCAGGTTACGGATACGCAGTATTTT.

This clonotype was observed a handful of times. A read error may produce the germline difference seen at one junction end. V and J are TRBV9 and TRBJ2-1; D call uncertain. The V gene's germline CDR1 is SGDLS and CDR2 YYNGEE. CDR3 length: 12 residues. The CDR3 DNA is TGTGCCAGCAGCGTAGACGTCGGAAAAGTCCACTTC. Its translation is CASSVDVGKVHF.

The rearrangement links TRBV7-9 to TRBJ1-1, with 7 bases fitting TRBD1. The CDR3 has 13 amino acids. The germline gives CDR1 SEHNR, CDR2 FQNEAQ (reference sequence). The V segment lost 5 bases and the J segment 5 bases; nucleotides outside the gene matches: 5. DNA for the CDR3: TGTGCCAGCAGCCCACAGGGGAGGACTGAAGCTTTCTTT. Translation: CASSPQGRTEAFF.

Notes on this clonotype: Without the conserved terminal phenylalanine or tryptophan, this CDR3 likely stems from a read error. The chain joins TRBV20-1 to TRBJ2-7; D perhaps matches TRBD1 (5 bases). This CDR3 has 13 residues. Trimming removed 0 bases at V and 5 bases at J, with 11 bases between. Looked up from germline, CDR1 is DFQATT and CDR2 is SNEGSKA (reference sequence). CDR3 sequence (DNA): TGCAGTGCTAGAGATCGCCAGGGCCACGAGCAGTACTTA. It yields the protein CSARDRQGHEQYL.

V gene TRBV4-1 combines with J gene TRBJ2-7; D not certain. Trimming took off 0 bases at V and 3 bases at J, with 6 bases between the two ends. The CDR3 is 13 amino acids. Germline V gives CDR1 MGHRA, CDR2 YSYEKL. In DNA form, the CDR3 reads TGCGCCAGCAGCCAAGATGTCCGCTACGAGCAGTACGTC. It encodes CASSQDVRYEQYV.

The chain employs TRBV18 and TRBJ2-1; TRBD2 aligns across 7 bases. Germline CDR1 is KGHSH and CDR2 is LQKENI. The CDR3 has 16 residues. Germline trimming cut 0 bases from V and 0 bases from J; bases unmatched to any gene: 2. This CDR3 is CASSPPQRGSYNEQFF. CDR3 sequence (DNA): TGTGCCAGCTCACCACCTCAGCGGGGCTCCTACAATGAGCAGTTCTTC.

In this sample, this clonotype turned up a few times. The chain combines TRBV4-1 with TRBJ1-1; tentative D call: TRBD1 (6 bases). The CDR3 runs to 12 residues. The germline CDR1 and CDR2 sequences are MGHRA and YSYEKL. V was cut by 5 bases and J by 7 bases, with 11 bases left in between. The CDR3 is CASSADRLEAFF. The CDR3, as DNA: TGCGCCAGCAGCGCCGACAGGCTTGAAGCTTTCTTT.

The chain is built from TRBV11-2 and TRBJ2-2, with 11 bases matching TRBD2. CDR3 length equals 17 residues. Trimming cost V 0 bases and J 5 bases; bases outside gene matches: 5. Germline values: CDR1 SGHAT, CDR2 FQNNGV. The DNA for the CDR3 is TGTGCCAGCAGCTTAGACAGACTAGCGGGGACTACCGGGGAGCTGTTTTTT. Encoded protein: CASSLDRLAGTTGELFF. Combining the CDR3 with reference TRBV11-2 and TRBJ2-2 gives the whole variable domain EAGVAQSPRYKIIEKRQSVAFWCNPISGHATLYWYQQILGQGPKLLIQFQNNGVVDDSQLPKDRFSAERLKGVDSTLKIQPAKLEDSAVYLCASSLDRLAGTTGELFFGEGSRLTVL.

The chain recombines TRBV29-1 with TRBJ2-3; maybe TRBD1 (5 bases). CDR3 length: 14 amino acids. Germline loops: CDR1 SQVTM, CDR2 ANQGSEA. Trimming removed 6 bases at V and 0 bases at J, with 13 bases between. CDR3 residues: CSVDQGTSTDTQYF. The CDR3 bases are TGCAGCGTGGACCAGGGAACTAGCACAGATACGCAGTATTTT.

In DNA, the CDR3 is TGCAGCGTTGTATGGCAGGGGGCACAAGAGACCCAGTACTTC. Translation: CSVVWQGAQETQYF. This rearrangement joins TRBV29-1 to TRBJ2-5, with 8 bases identical to TRBD1. Germline CDR1 reads SQVTM; CDR2 reads ANQGSEA. The CDR3 is 14 amino acids. Trimming took 4 bases from V and 2 from J; bases not matched to a gene: 6.

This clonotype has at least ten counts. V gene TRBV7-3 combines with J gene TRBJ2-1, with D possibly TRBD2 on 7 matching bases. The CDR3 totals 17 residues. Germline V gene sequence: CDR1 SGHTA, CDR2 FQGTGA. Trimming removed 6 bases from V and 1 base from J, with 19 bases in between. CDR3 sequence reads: CASSSQGAGASYNEQFF. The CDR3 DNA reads TGTGCCAGCAGTTCTCAGGGTGCGGGGGCTTCCTACAATGAGCAGTTCTTC.

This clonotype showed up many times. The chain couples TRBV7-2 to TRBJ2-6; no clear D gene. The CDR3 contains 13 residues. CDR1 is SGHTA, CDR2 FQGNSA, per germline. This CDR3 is CGARFAGANVLTF. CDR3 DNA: TGTGGGGCGAGATTCGCTGGGGCCAACGTCCTGACTTTC.

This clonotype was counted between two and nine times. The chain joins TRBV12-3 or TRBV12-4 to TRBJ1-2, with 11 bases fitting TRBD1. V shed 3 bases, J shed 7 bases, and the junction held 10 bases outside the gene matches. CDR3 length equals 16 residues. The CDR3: CASSFNPGQGAGGYTF. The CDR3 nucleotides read TGTGCCAGCAGTTTTAACCCCGGACAGGGGGCGGGTGGCTACACCTTC.

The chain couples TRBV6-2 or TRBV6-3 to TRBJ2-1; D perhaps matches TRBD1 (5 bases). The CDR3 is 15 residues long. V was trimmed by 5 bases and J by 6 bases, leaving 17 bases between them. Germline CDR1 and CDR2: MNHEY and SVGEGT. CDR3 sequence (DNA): TGTGCCAGCAGTATCCTAGGGCAGGGCTCCAATGAGCAGTTCTTC. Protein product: CASSILGQGSNEQFF.

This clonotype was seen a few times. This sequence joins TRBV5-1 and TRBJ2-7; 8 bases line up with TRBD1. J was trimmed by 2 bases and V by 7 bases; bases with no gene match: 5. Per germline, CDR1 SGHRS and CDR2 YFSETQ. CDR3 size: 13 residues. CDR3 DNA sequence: TGCGCCAGCGGGTCGACAGGGGCCTACGAGCAGTACTTC. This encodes CASGSTGAYEQYF.